This T cell receptor (beta chain) was identified in a study of identical twins (dated by TCRdb to 2016 to 2017). About the investigation overall: To test whether fetal clonotypes persist, this study deep-sequenced TCR alpha and beta repertoires from monozygotic twins, from unrelated adults of various ages, and from cord blood. To rule out contamination, replicate twin experiments were performed at different times with different library preparation protocols.

Notes on this clonotype: Its cognate antigen has yet to be identified. No base quality information exists; no much larger clone differs at one position.

General conclusions and limits of the study: Fewer insertions were carried by abundant cord blood beta clonotypes; a weaker similar trend was observed in young adult naive repertoires, while no such trend was observed in memory repertoires. In beta out-of-frame sequences, excess twin sharing was weaker, because having fewer shared sequences lowered the signal-to-noise ratio. Because the same donors could not be followed over many years, the conclusions relied on cross-sectional statistical analysis. Invariant T cells such as MAIT and iNKT could partly confound zero-insertion analyses, though diverse VJ usage argued against this for most clonotypes. Out-of-frame TCR alpha sequences shared between twins showed an excess of low generation-probability sequences compared with coincidental sharing between unrelated individuals. Recombination models systematically underestimated out-of-frame TCR alpha sharing in monozygotic twins but agreed with sharing between unrelated individuals.

Including cysteine and phenylalanine, the CDR3 has 16 amino acids. Only the CDR3 region is kept as DNA, spanning 48 bases read in frame from base 1. The germline V gene encodes CDR1 SGHAT and CDR2 FQNNGV. Trimming takes 1 base off V and 5 bases off J; junction bases not matched to a gene: 5. Only healthy Caucasian donors were included. The twin cohort comprised three pairs of female monozygotic twins, all aged roughly 18 to 30 years. CD4+ and CD8+ T cell populations were isolated with positive isolation kits from Invitrogen. The library was obtained by 5' RACE. TCRdb names Illumina HiSeq 2000 as the instrument used. Template switching added a universal primer binding site, and the final cDNA carried a unique molecular identifier that allowed TCR cDNA molecules to be counted accurately. First-strand cDNA for TCR alpha and beta chains was synthesized from specific primers in the conserved constant-segment region. To control for contamination, every cDNA library was double barcoded, receiving both a SMART-Mk sample barcode and Illumina barcodes. TruSeq adapter sequences along with Illumina sample barcodes were introduced in two successive PCR steps. TCR alpha and beta cDNA libraries were sequenced on the Illumina HiSeq platform with custom primers. Per the original workflow: Unique molecular identifiers were extracted from raw reads with MiGEC, and CDR3 positions were determined with MiXCR. Recombination models were inferred per individual with the repgenHMM and IGoR tools using an EM algorithm. The analysis of shared clonotypes was done with the tcR package in R, with sharing normalized by the product of cloneset sizes. To study raw recombination free of thymic and clonal selection effects, out-of-frame nonproductive sequences were analyzed. TCRdb ran its own pipeline on the public reads, namely fastp trimming at Q25 and MiXCR clone calling, and kept in-frame beta chains. Merged by CDR3 protein, the rows form single entries marked with the most common genes and DNA. TCRdb's processing, not the study's, gives the V and J calls here. The sample profile shows about 300,000 distinct CDR3 sequences; approximately 13% of them were found once. 7.2% of the sample goes to the ten largest clones.

These sequences were also reported in another study, on yellow fever vaccine responses in identical twins. As the second study states: According to the authors, the vaccine-induced T cell response in identical twins seemed to be partly convergent and partly specific to each individual. The study precisely tracked vaccine-responding T cell clones in identical twins.

The V gene is TRBV11-2 and the J gene is TRBJ2-5, with 12 middle bases fitting TRBD2. Sequenced input: CD8+ T cells sorted from blood. The TCR sequence derives from a young woman in good health. The CDR3 region reads CASSLGLAGVAETQYF. The nucleotide sequence reads as follows: TGTGCCAGCAGCTTAGGACTAGCGGGAGTTGCGGAGACCCAGTACTTC.